The 17 T cell receptor beta chains given below trace back to one sample, sequenced in a study of blood T cell repertoires in COVID-19. Produced via immunoSEQ multiplex PCR; TCRdb's table is partial and in-frame only. The profile shows over 80,000 clones, approximately 79% of them singletons. Sequencing was carried out using peripheral blood. All receptors come from a man between 65 and 85 years old with COVID-19, enrolled during active disease.

This chain joins TRBV10-3 and TRBJ2-3; 8 positions agree with TRBD2. CDR1 ENHRY and CDR2 SYGVKD come from the germline V gene. The CDR3 sequence is 15 residues long. With 5 bases clipped from V and 3 bases from J, the junction kept 7 bases outside the gene matches. The CDR3 loop is CAISSSGGATDTQYF. The CDR3 coding sequence is TGTGCCATCAGTTCGTCGGGGGGGGCGACAGATACGCAGTATTTT.

This chain joins TRBV3-1 (or the pseudogene TRBV3-2) and TRBJ1-3; D remains ambiguous. The CDR3 covers 15 residues. Germline values: CDR1 LGHDT, CDR2 YNNKEL (reference sequence). The germline V and J ends were trimmed by 1 base and 2 bases, with 9 bases remaining between them. The CDR3 spells CASSQGQATGNTIYF. The CDR3 nucleotides are TGTGCCAGCAGCCAAGGTCAGGCTACTGGAAACACCATATATTTT.

The chain links TRBV19 to TRBJ2-7; 9 bases match TRBD1. Per the germline V gene, CDR1 is LNHDA and CDR2 is SQIVND (reference sequence). The CDR3 is 14 amino acids. After removal of 6 bases from V and 0 bases from J, the junction contained 3 bases not matched to a gene. CDR3 in DNA: TGTGCCAGTAGCGACAGGGGGTTCTCCTACGAGCAGTACTTC. Encoded protein: CASSDRGFSYEQYF.

This chain links TRBV4-3 with TRBJ1-2, with TRBD1 identical over 8 bases. CDR1 is LGHNA, CDR2 YSLEER, per germline. The V gene end was trimmed by 4 bases and the J gene end by 7 bases; junction bases not matched to a gene: 2. This CDR3 is built from 12 residues. DNA for the CDR3: TGCGCCAGCAGCCTTGGACAGGGTGGCTACACCTTC. Protein sequence: CASSLGQGGYTF.

The genes are TRBV5-1 and TRBJ2-2, with 11 positions matching TRBD2. The trim removed 5 bases at V and 3 bases at J, leaving 6 bases unmatched. The CDR3 has 16 amino acids. The germline CDR1 and CDR2 sequences are SGHRS and YFSETQ. As DNA, the CDR3 is TGCGCCAGCAGTTTAGGGACTAGCGGAGACACCGGGGAGCTGTTTTTT. Protein: CASSLGTSGDTGELFF.

J is TRBJ2-1 and V is TRBV9; 7 bases map to TRBD1. Trimming cost V 1 base and J 7 bases; bases outside gene matches: 8. In germline, CDR1 is SGDLS, CDR2 YYNGEE. There are 15 residues in the CDR3. CDR3 in amino acids: CASSVTGQGENEQFF. In DNA form, the CDR3 reads TGTGCCAGCAGCGTAACGGGGCAGGGGGAGAATGAGCAGTTCTTC.

The V gene is TRBV11-2, the J gene TRBJ2-3, with D maybe TRBD1 (5 bases). In germline, CDR1 is SGHAT, CDR2 FQNNGV. Trimming cost V 4 bases and J 9 bases, with 23 bases left between them. This CDR3 contains 16 residues. The CDR3 bases are TGTGCCAGCAGCTCCCATGACAGCCACATAACGAGGACGCAGTATTTT. It yields the protein CASSSHDSHITRTQYF.

This clone was seen more than once but under ten times. The rearrangement links TRBV4-1 to TRBJ2-5, with 7 bases identical to TRBD1. The CDR3 has 16 amino acids. The V segment lost 1 base and the J segment 3 bases; nucleotides outside the gene matches: 8. Germline V gene sequence: CDR1 MGHRA, CDR2 YSYEKL. The CDR3 region has the DNA TGCGCCAGCAGCCAAGGGCCGGGACAGATGAAAGAGACCCAGTACTTC. Amino acids: CASSQGPGQMKETQYF.

This clone was recorded only once. The V call is TRBV5-4, the J call TRBJ2-1; 7 bases are a match to TRBD2. The ends lost 0 bases at V and 8 bases at J; junction bases unmatched: 11. The CDR3 is made up of 16 amino acids. Germline values: CDR1 SGHNT, CDR2 YYREEE (reference sequence). CDR3 bases: TGTGCCAGCAGCTTGGGCCTAGCGGCCATAAACGATGAGCAGTTCTTC. Translation: CASSLGLAAINDEQFF.

This clone was counted only a few times. The chain links TRBV18 to TRBJ2-1; TRBD1 is a possible D gene (5 bases). V lost 0 bases and J 8 bases, leaving 11 bases between the germline ends. The CDR3 spans 14 residues. Germline V CDR1 and CDR2: KGHSH, LQKENI. CDR3 residues: CASSPPSRADEQFF. The DNA of the CDR3 is TGTGCCAGCTCACCACCTAGCAGGGCCGATGAGCAGTTCTTC. The full variable domain, with the rest looked up from reference TRBV18 and TRBJ2-1, is NAGVMQNPRHLVRRRGQEARLRCSPMKGHSHVYWYRQLPEEGLKFMVYLQKENIIDESGMPKERFSAEFPKEGPSILRIQQVVRGDSAAYFCASSPPSRADEQFFGPGTRLTVL.

This clone was seen a few times. The genes are TRBV2 and TRBJ1-5; 7 bases are a match to TRBD1. V lost 6 bases to trimming and J lost 4 bases; unmatched junction nucleotides: 6. From germline, CDR1 is SNHLY and CDR2 FYNNEI. This CDR3 contains 14 residues. The CDR3 DNA reads as TGTGCCAGCAGCTGGGACAGTGGGAATCAGCCCCAGCATTTT. Translated, it gives CASSWDSGNQPQHF.

The rearrangement joins TRBV6-5 to TRBJ1-1; 8 nucleotides agree with TRBD1. The CDR3 covers 14 residues. Germline V gene data show CDR1 as MNHEY and CDR2 as SVGAGI. V shed 6 bases and J 2 bases; nucleotides not matched to a gene: 5. The CDR3 reads CASSSGTGNTEAFF. The CDR3 DNA reads as TGTGCCAGCAGCAGCGGGACAGGCAACACTGAAGCTTTCTTT.

The chain employs TRBV9 and TRBJ1-5; TRBD1 might be the D (6 bases). Looked up from germline, CDR1 is SGDLS and CDR2 is YYNGEE. The V end was cut by 0 bases, the J end by 4 bases, with 11 bases between. This CDR3 is 15 amino acids long. CDR3 region: CASSVDGQINQPQHF. The CDR3, as DNA: TGTGCCAGCAGCGTAGATGGACAGATAAATCAGCCCCAGCATTTT.

The CDR3 coding sequence is TGTGCCAGTAGTCATCAGACAGTCTCTGGGGCCAACGTCCTGACTTTC. Translating gives CASSHQTVSGANVLTF. The rearrangement uses TRBV19 and TRBJ2-6; D is possibly TRBD1 (5 bases). Germline values: CDR1 LNHDA, CDR2 SQIVND (reference sequence). The CDR3 has 16 amino acids. With 5 bases removed from V and 0 bases from J, the gap between germline ends came to 11 bases.

The sample holds a few counts of this clone. CDR3: CAISGQMNEKLFF. In DNA form, the CDR3 reads TGTGCCATCTCGGGACAGATGAATGAAAAACTGTTTTTT. The chain has TRBV10-3 and TRBJ1-4, with 7 bases lining up with TRBD1. The CDR3 runs 13 residues. V lost 8 bases to trimming and J lost 5 bases; unmatched junction nucleotides: 5. The germline V gene encodes CDR1 ENHRY and CDR2 SYGVKD.

The chain joins TRBV11-3 to TRBJ2-1; 8 nucleotides align to TRBD2. The length of the CDR3 is 15 residues. Per germline, CDR1 SGHNT and CDR2 YENEEA. The V gene end was trimmed by 7 bases and the J gene end by 7 bases; junction bases not matched to a gene: 12. The CDR3 coding sequence is TGTGCCAGCACCGCGGGGGGCGGGTTTAAAAATGAGCAGTTCTTC. It translates to CASTAGGGFKNEQFF.

This rearrangement joins TRBV18 to TRBJ2-5; tentative D call: TRBD2 (5 bases). This CDR3 is built from 16 residues. The germline CDR1 and CDR2 sequences are KGHSH and LQKENI. Trimming stripped 0 bases from V and 4 bases from J, with 15 bases between. The CDR3 region is CASSPPHIRRRETQYF. The CDR3 DNA reads TGTGCCAGCTCACCACCGCACATTCGGAGGCGAGAGACCCAGTACTTC.